Described below is a single TCR beta chain sequence and its context. What it binds is not known. The data were obtained in a study of OX40 agonist ivuxolimab in advanced cancers. Whole-study context: Patients in dose escalation had liver, melanoma, kidney or head and neck cancers. Subjects had a mean age of roughly 57 years, with a range of 23 to 79; around 83% were male. Three patients responded partially, comprising one with hepatocellular carcinoma and two with cutaneous melanoma. Study findings and constraints: Nonresponders included some who also had low normalized T-cell clonal expansion.

Germline V lookup: CDR1 MDHEN, CDR2 SYDVKM. V lost 8 bases and J 2 bases, leaving 13 bases between the germline ends. CDR3 length equals 14 residues. Assay: immunoSEQ multiplex PCR; the TCRdb copy retains only in-frame clones and omits some. The table lists under 3,500 clones, about 92% of them singletons. Specimen: CD4+ or CD8+ T cells sorted from blood, collected in a trial of the OX40 agonist ivuxolimab. This clonotype originated in an adult with an advanced solid tumor such as melanoma, head and neck, liver or kidney cancer. J is TRBJ2-1 and V is TRBV28, with a weak D call TRBD1 (6 bases). The CDR3 is CASRTGTPYNEQFF. The CDR3 region has the DNA TGTGCCAGCCGGACCGGGACACCCTACAATGAGCAGTTCTTC.